The subject of this entry is one TCR beta chain. This clonotype was seen at least ten times. Its antigen remains unidentified. Qualities for individual bases were not recorded, and no much larger clone is one base off. This specimen comes from a study of T cell repertoires in cytomegalovirus infection (dated by TCRdb to the late 2010s). In the study overall: Peptide stimulations targeted recently identified HLA-C-restricted CMV epitopes, whose presentation resists viral immunomodulation, together with well-studied HLA-B-restricted epitopes. Because public TCR beta signatures pointed to carriage of CMV infection together with the matching HLA type, the HLA type of each donor mattered for the analysis.

Sequencing took place on an Illumina HiSeq 1500. TCRdb passed the public sequencing reads through fastp at Q25 and MiXCR, retaining productive beta sequences. When rows share a CDR3 protein, they turn into one entry using the most common DNA and genes. Within this sample are fewer than 1,000,000 distinct CDR3 sequences, with roughly a third of them counted one time only. The ten largest clones take up 10% to 15% of the sample. The treatment or condition label, read with the paper, signifies: in vitro stimulation with specific CMV peptide epitopes to enrich CMV-specific T cells. General findings and caveats noted by the study authors: Cumulative frequency of public TCR beta family members discriminated carriers of CMV infection plus the relevant HLA type in this cohort and an independent approximately 340-donor cohort. The ex vivo response was dominated by HLA-C-restricted CMV-specific TCR beta clonotypes, which also provided the single most frequent clonotype in two of eight donors.

V has 4 bases trimmed and J has 2 bases trimmed; junction bases matching no gene number 2. CDR3 length: 14 amino acids, cysteine to phenylalanine. Just CDR3 DNA is preserved here, 42 bases in frame from base 1. Sequenced material: cultured CD8+ T cells from PBMCs, taken from culture after CMV antigen stimulation. This clonotype was obtained from a human donor in good health (CMV status not recorded). Some clones in this sample may be carry-over from other donors' samples. The sequence joins TRBV12-3 or TRBV12-4 to TRBJ2-3, and 8 junctional nucleotides match TRBD1. For the CDR3, the sequence is CASSWDRITDTQYF. The nucleotide sequence is TGTGCCAGCAGTTGGGACAGGATCACAGATACGCAGTATTTT.